This record looks at one TCR beta chain sequence and its context. This sample is drawn from a study of blood T cell repertoires in COVID-19. The CDR3 has 13 amino acids. The germline V gene has CDR1 MGHRA and CDR2 YSYEKL. V was pared by 3 bases and J by 5 bases, with 8 bases between. TCRdb's copy holds only in-frame clones and misses some; the assay was immunoSEQ multiplex PCR. The table lists about 210,000 clones, 83% of them singletons. The origin of this receptor is a woman aged 40 to 49 with active or convalescent COVID-19. The V and J genes are TRBV4-1 and TRBJ2-1; the D gene is possibly TRBD1 (5 bases). Sequenced input: peripheral blood. CDR3 in amino acids: CASSQTVNNEQFF. CDR3 bases: TGCGCCAGCAGCCAGACAGTCAACAATGAGCAGTTCTTC.